The 27 T cell receptor beta chains given below trace back to one sample, sequenced in a study of PD-L1 blockade in urothelial cancer. As for time point: pretreatment peripheral blood. The protocol was immunoSEQ multiplex PCR, while the TCRdb copy is restricted to in-frame clones and leaves out a portion. The sample shows tens of thousands of clones, about 81% of them seen only once. This material consisted of PBMCs, taken around atezolizumab (anti-PD-L1) treatment. These receptors all come from a man in his sixties or seventies with urothelial cancer.

This clone was seen a handful of times. V is TRBV19 and J is TRBJ2-7; 13 nucleotides align to TRBD2. This CDR3 is 15 amino acids long. Trimming at V came to 5 bases and at J to 4 bases, leaving 5 bases not matched to a gene. CDR1 is LNHDA and CDR2 is SQIVND in the germline V gene (reference sequence). CDR3 nucleotide sequence: TGTGCCAGTAGTGTCGGACTAGCGGGAGAGTACGAGCAGTACTTC. This encodes CASSVGLAGEYEQYF.

V and J are TRBV9 and TRBJ2-5; D might be TRBD2 (5 bases). The CDR3 is 14 residues long. V lost 0 bases to trimming and J lost 1 base, with 7 bases between them. From germline, CDR1 is SGDLS and CDR2 YYNGEE. The CDR3 DNA sequence: TGTGCCAGCAGCGTAGATAGCGCCCAAGAGACCCAGTACTTC. Its translation: CASSVDSAQETQYF.

The chain is built from TRBV5-1 and TRBJ2-5, with TRBD2 matching over 14 bases. Germline V gene sequence: CDR1 SGHRS, CDR2 YFSETQ. This CDR3 is built from 16 residues. V was clipped by 5 bases and J by 7 bases; unmatched bases: 10. The DNA for the CDR3 is TGCGCCAGCAGTCCCGGACTAGCGGGAGGTTTCGGGACCCAGTACTTC. The encoded protein is CASSPGLAGGFGTQYF.

The chain is built from TRBV7-6 and TRBJ2-1; 9 bases are a match to TRBD1. There are 17 residues in the CDR3. After removal of 1 base from V and 0 bases from J, the junction contained 4 bases not matched to a gene. Germline values: CDR1 SGHVS, CDR2 FNYEAQ. The CDR3 coding sequence is TGTGCCAGCAGCTTAGAACCGGGACAGGGCTCCTACAATGAGCAGTTCTTC. It encodes CASSLEPGQGSYNEQFF.

This chain uses TRBV6-4 with TRBJ2-1, with 9 bases fitting TRBD2. Germline assignment: CDR1 MRHNA and CDR2 SNTAGT. Trimming removed 3 bases from V and 7 bases from J; junction bases left unmatched: 7. The CDR3 extends over 15 amino acids. As DNA, the CDR3 is TGTGCCAGCAGTGAAGCGGCGGGAGGGCCAAATGAGCAGTTCTTC. Translation gives CASSEAAGGPNEQFF.

In its sample, this clone was seen a few times. This chain connects TRBV28 to TRBJ2-3, with a tentative D call TRBD1 (6 bases). The CDR3 covers 15 residues. V was pared by 4 bases and J by 0 bases, with 11 bases between. Per germline, CDR1 MDHEN and CDR2 SYDVKM. The CDR3 here is CASSWTADSTDTQYF. The DNA for the CDR3 is TGTGCCAGCAGTTGGACAGCAGATAGCACAGATACGCAGTATTTT.

The table lists this clone with a few counts. This chain links TRBV4-2 with TRBJ1-1; 8 bases match TRBD1. J lost 3 bases, V lost 2 bases, and 5 bases had no gene match. The CDR3 runs to 15 residues. Germline CDR1 is LGHNA and CDR2 is YNFKEQ. CDR3 in amino acids: CASSQWTGRDTEAFF. CDR3 sequence (DNA): TGTGCCAGCAGCCAATGGACAGGGCGCGACACTGAAGCTTTCTTT.

This clone turned up a few times. The chain joins TRBV4-3 to TRBJ2-7; tentative D call: TRBD2 (6 bases). Between the trimmed V and J ends, which lost 6 bases and 3 bases, there was a span of 12 bases. Germline V CDR1 and CDR2: LGHNA, YSLEER. This CDR3 region has 13 residues. The DNA for the CDR3 is TGCGCCAGCAGTCCGGGACTCCTCTACGAGCAGTACTTC. Its protein is CASSPGLLYEQYF.

The chain employs TRBV19 and TRBJ2-2; TRBD2 agrees at 8 bases. Trimming took 1 base from V and 7 from J; bases not matched to a gene: 5. CDR1 and CDR2 from the germline V gene are LNHDA and SQIVND (reference sequence). The CDR3 is 15 amino acids. CDR3 DNA sequence: TGTGCCAGTAGTATAGCGGGGCTAGCGGGCGGGGAGCTGTTTTTT. Translation gives CASSIAGLAGGELFF.

The chain carries TRBV7-2 and TRBJ1-2; D gene uncertain. V was clipped by 0 bases and J by 6 bases, with 11 bases between them. The CDR3 is 14 residues long. Germline V CDR1 and CDR2: SGHTA, FQGNSA. The CDR3 nucleotides are TGTGCCAGCAGCTTAGCGCGGGGTACCGATGGCTACACCTTC. This sequence encodes CASSLARGTDGYTF.

This clone was seen only a few times. V is TRBV18 and J is TRBJ1-4; 10 bases agree with TRBD1. There are 15 residues in the CDR3. Germline assignment: CDR1 KGHSH and CDR2 LQKENI. Trimming cost V 3 bases and J 8 bases; bases outside gene matches: 6. In DNA, the CDR3 is TGTGCCAGCTCACCTGGGACAGGGGTGCGGGAAAAACTGTTTTTT. Translation gives CASSPGTGVREKLFF. Full variable domain (remainder filled in from reference TRBV18 and TRBJ1-4): NAGVMQNPRHLVRRRGQEARLRCSPMKGHSHVYWYRQLPEEGLKFMVYLQKENIIDESGMPKERFSAEFPKEGPSILRIQQVVRGDSAAYFCASSPGTGVREKLFFGSGTQLSVL.

V usage is TRBV6-6 and J usage is TRBJ2-2; 7 nucleotides agree with TRBD2. Trimming cost V 9 bases and J 7 bases; bases outside gene matches: 14. Germline V CDR1 and CDR2: MNHNY, SVGAGI (reference sequence). The CDR3 runs to 15 residues. The CDR3 region is CASRVGGGRHGELFF. CDR3 coding DNA: TGTGCCAGTCGAGTCGGGGGAGGGAGGCACGGGGAGCTGTTTTTT.

V gene TRBV12-5 combines with J gene TRBJ2-1, with TRBD1 matching 8 bases. The CDR3 extends over 15 amino acids. Germline CDR1 is LGHNT and CDR2 is FRNRAP. The J segment lost 5 bases and the V segment lost 3 bases, leaving 6 bases of the junction unmatched. CDR3 DNA sequence: TGTGCTAGTGGTTTAGGACAGGGAGCCAACAATGAGCAGTTCTTC. It translates to CASGLGQGANNEQFF.

V and J are TRBV28 and TRBJ2-6, with TRBD1 matching 7 bases. With V trimmed by 6 bases and J by 18 bases, 11 bases remained unmatched. This CDR3 spans 12 amino acids. Germline V CDR1 and CDR2: MDHEN, SYDVKM. For the CDR3, the DNA is TGTGCCAGCAGCTACTCGACCGGGACAGAGACTTTC. This encodes CASSYSTGTETF.

The V and J genes are TRBV16 and TRBJ1-2; a possible D gene is TRBD1 (6 bases). Germline assignment: CDR1 KGHSY and CDR2 FQNENV. The CDR3 sequence is 15 residues long. The ends were cut back, 3 bases at V and 5 bases at J, with 16 bases in the middle. In DNA, the CDR3 is TGTGCCAGCAGCCATCAAAGGACAGTCAATTATGGCTACACCTTC. Translated: CASSHQRTVNYGYTF.

This clone occurred once. Distinct nucleotide sequences in the sample also encode this CDR3. Here the CDR3 DNA reads TGTGCCACCAGCAGAGAAAGGGGAGAGACCCAGTACTTC. It encodes CATSRERGETQYF. The chain combines TRBV15 with TRBJ2-5, with a tentative D call TRBD1 (5 bases). V lost 0 bases and J 4 bases, leaving 6 bases between the germline ends. The germline V gene encodes CDR1 LNHNV and CDR2 YYDKDF (reference sequence). The CDR3 consists of 13 residues.

This sequence joins TRBV9 and TRBJ2-7, with a possible D match to TRBD2 (5 bases). The germline V and J ends were trimmed by 0 bases and 2 bases, with 12 bases remaining between them. Germline-derived CDR1 and CDR2 are SGDLS and YYNGEE. The CDR3 length is 15 residues. CDR3 region: CASSVGSGATYEQYF. The CDR3, as DNA: TGTGCCAGCAGCGTAGGGAGCGGTGCCACCTACGAGCAGTACTTC.

This clone was seen only a few times. The chain recombines TRBV19 with TRBJ1-2; maybe TRBD1 (6 bases). Germline V lookup: CDR1 LNHDA, CDR2 SQIVND (reference sequence). The germline V and J ends were trimmed by 5 bases and 3 bases, with 16 bases remaining between them. This CDR3 is 15 amino acids long. The CDR3 reads CASSRGGHLDYGYTF. The CDR3 coding sequence is TGTGCCAGTAGTCGGGGGGGCCACCTGGACTATGGCTACACCTTC.

This clone has more than one count but fewer than ten. The gene calls are TRBV5-8 and TRBJ1-2; the match to TRBD1 covers 7 bases. From germline, CDR1 is SGHTS and CDR2 YDEGEE. Losses at the gene ends were 5 bases for V and 4 bases for J; bases not matched to a gene: 5. The CDR3 is 13 amino acids. The CDR3 DNA sequence: TGTGCCAGCAGTCTGGACAGGCGCTATGGCTACACCTTC. It translates to CASSLDRRYGYTF.

The chain joins TRBV6-4 to TRBJ2-5; 7 bases match TRBD2. Germline values: CDR1 MRHNA, CDR2 SNTAGT. The J segment lost 3 bases and the V segment lost 4 bases, leaving 5 bases of the junction unmatched. The CDR3 loop spans 14 amino acids. The CDR3 here is CASSVYLAEETQYF. The CDR3 DNA sequence: TGTGCCAGCAGTGTTTACCTAGCGGAAGAGACCCAGTACTTC.

The chain links TRBV28 to TRBJ2-7; D remains ambiguous. Germline CDR1 is MDHEN and CDR2 is SYDVKM. The CDR3 loop spans 13 amino acids. Trimming removed 1 base from V and 3 bases from J, with 7 bases in between. The CDR3 loop is CASSLSRSYEQYF. Written as DNA, the CDR3 is TGTGCCAGCAGTTTATCTAGAAGCTACGAGCAGTACTTC. Supplemented by reference TRBV28 and TRBJ2-7, the full variable domain reads DVKVTQSSRYLVKRTGEKVFLECVQDMDHENMFWYRQDPGLGLRLIYFSYDVKMKEKGDIPEGYSVSREKKERFSLILESASTNQTSMYLCASSLSRSYEQYFGPGTRLTVT.

CDR3 sequence reads: CASSLSGSGEQYF. The CDR3 region has the DNA TGTGCCAGCAGTCTCAGCGGAAGTGGCGAGCAGTACTTC. This chain links TRBV28 with TRBJ2-7; a weak D match, TRBD2 (5 bases). CDR3 length: 13 amino acids. Per germline, CDR1 MDHEN and CDR2 SYDVKM. Deletions cut 5 bases from V and 6 bases from J, with 14 bases between.

The V call is TRBV6-5, the J call TRBJ1-1; TRBD1 aligns across 9 bases. The germline V gene has CDR1 MNHEY and CDR2 SVGAGI. CDR3 length: 15 residues. The trim removed 4 bases at V and 3 bases at J, leaving 6 bases unmatched. CDR3 loop: CASSSQRQGDTEAFF. DNA of the CDR3: TGTGCCAGCAGTTCCCAGAGACAGGGGGACACTGAAGCTTTCTTT.

The chain combines TRBV7-2 with TRBJ2-1, with a possible D match to TRBD1 (6 bases). V was cut by 4 bases and J by 9 bases, with 16 bases left in between. Germline V gene lookup returns CDR1 SGHTA and CDR2 FQGNSA. This CDR3 spans 14 amino acids. Here the CDR3 DNA reads TGTGCCAGCAGCTGGGGGCCGGCTAGCATTGAGCAGTTCTTC. This codes for CASSWGPASIEQFF.

The count of this clone is one. The V and J genes are TRBV2 and TRBJ2-1; a weak D match, TRBD1 (6 bases). V was trimmed by 4 bases and J by 7 bases, leaving 17 bases between them. CDR3 length: 15 residues. Germline CDR1 is SNHLY and CDR2 is FYNNEI. In nucleotides, the CDR3 is TGTGCCAGCAGTGGGGGAGACAGGCTCAGGAATGAGCAGTTCTTC. Protein sequence: CASSGGDRLRNEQFF.

The gene calls are TRBV6-1 and TRBJ2-7; 14 nucleotides agree with TRBD2. The CDR3 contains 18 residues. Per germline, CDR1 MNHNS and CDR2 SASEGT. V shed 0 bases and J 6 bases; nucleotides not matched to a gene: 10. The CDR3 DNA reads TGTGCCAGCAGTGAAGCGCGACTAGCGGGAGGGCCGAGGGGCGAGCAGTACTTC. Amino acids: CASSEARLAGGPRGEQYF.

This clone was picked up a small number of times. The rearrangement joins TRBV15 to TRBJ2-1; D remains unclear. Per the germline V gene, CDR1 is LNHNV and CDR2 is YYDKDF (reference sequence). The germline V and J ends were trimmed by 1 base and 11 bases, with 9 bases remaining between them. The CDR3 spans 12 residues. In nucleotides, the CDR3 is TGTGCCACCAGCAGAGCCTTCGGTCAGCAGTTCTTC. It yields the protein CATSRAFGQQFF. Together with reference TRBV15 and TRBJ2-1, the CDR3 gives the full variable domain: DAMVIQNPRYQVTQFGKPVTLSCSQTLNHNVMYWYQQKSSQAPKLLFHYYDKDFNNEADTPDNFQSRRPNTSFCFLDIRSPGLGDTAMYLCATSRAFGQQFFGPGTRLTVL.